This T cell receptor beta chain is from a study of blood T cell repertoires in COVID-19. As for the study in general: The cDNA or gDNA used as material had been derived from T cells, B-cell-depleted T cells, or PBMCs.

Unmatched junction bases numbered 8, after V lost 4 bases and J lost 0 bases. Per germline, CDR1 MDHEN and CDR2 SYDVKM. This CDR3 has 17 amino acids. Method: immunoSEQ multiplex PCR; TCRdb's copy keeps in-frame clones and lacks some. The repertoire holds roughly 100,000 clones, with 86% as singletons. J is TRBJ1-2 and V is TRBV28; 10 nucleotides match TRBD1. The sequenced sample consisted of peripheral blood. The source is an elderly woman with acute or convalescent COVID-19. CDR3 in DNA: TGTGCCAGCAGTTCCCGGGACAGGGGACCCTCTAACTATGGCTACACCTTC. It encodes CASSSRDRGPSNYGYTF.